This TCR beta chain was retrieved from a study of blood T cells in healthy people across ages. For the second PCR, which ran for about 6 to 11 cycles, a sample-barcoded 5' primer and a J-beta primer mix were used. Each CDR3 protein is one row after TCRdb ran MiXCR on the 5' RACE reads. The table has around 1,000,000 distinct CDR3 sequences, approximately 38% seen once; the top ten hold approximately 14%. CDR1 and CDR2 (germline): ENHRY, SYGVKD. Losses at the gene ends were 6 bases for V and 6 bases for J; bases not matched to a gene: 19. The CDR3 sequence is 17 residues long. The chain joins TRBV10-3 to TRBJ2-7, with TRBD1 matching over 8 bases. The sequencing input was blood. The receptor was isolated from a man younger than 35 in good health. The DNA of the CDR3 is TGTGCCATCAGGACAGAACTCCAAGACAGGGGAAGGAGCGAGCAGTACTTC. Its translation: CAIRTELQDRGRSEQYF.